The clone carrying this TCR beta chain was detected only a few times. Its antigen is not known. Time point of the sample: patch test 3, about 24 weeks after DPC sensitization. The treatment: therapeutic diphenylcyclopropenone sensitization with weekly scalp DPC. The sample is drawn from a study of human T cells and chemical hapten exposure. General study findings and limits: Having alopecia, the donors may differ immunologically from healthy people.

Using its own MiXCR run on the RACE reads, TCRdb lists one record per CDR3 protein. Among approximately 110,000 distinct CDR3 sequences listed, less than 40% were seen once. The V gene end was trimmed by 6 bases and the J gene end by 6 bases; junction bases not matched to a gene: 5. The germline CDR1 and CDR2 sequences are SGHTA and FQGNSA. The CDR3 has 13 amino acids. This specimen consisted of whole blood, obtained in connection with sensitization to the hapten diphenylcyclopropenone (DPC). The chain links TRBV7-2 to TRBJ2-1; TRBD2 matches 7 bases. The TCR was taken from a man between 35 and 55 years old with alopecia areata. Some clones in this sample may be carry-over from other donors' samples. CDR3 protein: CASRGGGRNEQFF. The CDR3 nucleotides are TGTGCCAGCAGGGGCGGGGGACGCAATGAGCAGTTCTTC.